Listed below are T cell receptor beta chains from one sample, sequenced in a study of regulatory T cells in long-lasting Graves disease. A single record per CDR3 protein comes from TCRdb applying MiXCR to the multiplex PCR reads. The top ten hold roughly 13% of the sample, which has about 460,000 distinct CDR3 sequences, about 20% seen once. Specimen: peripheral blood mononuclear cells (PBMCs), collected when the disease was refractory, from a patient treated with antithyroid drugs. Receptors were obtained from a female donor with Graves disease. CDR3s leave out the opening cysteine and the closing phenylalanine or tryptophan. D genes are given only for firm matches.

D	V	J	CDR3
NA	TRBV10-1	TRBJ2-2	ASRKLQGGGCTGELF
NA	TRBV13	TRBJ2-5	ASSFSVQQETQY
TRBD1	TRBV7-2	TRBJ1-5	ASSFMPPGQGLPQH
NA	TRBV28	TRBJ1-2	TSSLLTGITGYT
NA	TRBV5-6	TRBJ2-2	ASSLVVGTNTGELF
TRBD1	TRBV5-8	TRBJ1-2	ASSLARQGFGYT
NA	TRBV28	TRBJ1-3	ASRNFTSGNTIY
TRBD2	TRBV20-1	TRBJ2-5	SAGEGPQETQY
NA	TRBV28	TRBJ1-2	ASSFGSNYGCT
TRBD2	TRBV20-1	TRBJ2-7	SASHSSGRYYEQY
NA	TRBV27	TRBJ2-7	ASSPRQGLSYEQY
NA	TRBV3-1	TRBJ1-5	ASSQDLRVNQPQH
NA	TRBV2	TRBJ2-2	ASNTANTGELF
NA	TRBV12-3/TRBV12-4	TRBJ2-7	ASGDRTYEQY
TRBD2	TRBV24-1	TRBJ2-1	ATSLAGEPYNEQF
NA	TRBV3-1	TRBJ2-7	ASSQEVLLEQY
NA	TRBV7-2	TRBJ2-3	ASSLHTGMGPDLD
NA	TRBV2	TRBJ2-5	ASSVLVQETQY
TRBD1	TRBV28	TRBJ2-5	ASHRDSETQY
TRBD1	TRBV12-3/TRBV12-4	TRBJ1-5	ASSYDRDQPQH
NA	TRBV5-1	TRBJ2-7	ASSQGVGPYEQY
TRBD2	TRBV3-1	TRBJ2-7	ASSPRLAGGGEQY
TRBD2	TRBV28	NA	ASSRWTSGRFNEQF
NA	TRBV29-1	TRBJ2-3	SVERVVKEDTQY
TRBD2	TRBV7-9	NA	ASSSASGLSYNEQF
TRBD1	TRBV14	TRBJ2-2	ASSQDQDGTGGDYTGELF
NA	TRBV29-1	TRBJ1-2	SVDRDYGYT
NA	TRBV7-2	TRBJ1-5	ASSLFQGINQPQH
NA	TRBV5-1	TRBJ2-2	ASSLAGGQGPGELF
NA	TRBV29-1	TRBJ2-4	SVLSPAKNIQY
TRBD2	TRBV19	TRBJ2-7	ASSISSGTSGYEQY
NA	TRBV6-2/TRBV6-3	TRBJ1-5	ASSYGRTNQPQH
TRBD1	TRBV6-2/TRBV6-3	TRBJ2-7	ASRRGTGTYEQY
NA	TRBV2	TRBJ2-7	ASRGSGGDYEQY
TRBD1	TRBV5-1	TRBJ1-2	ASSREGDRDGGYT
NA	TRBV27	TRBJ2-7	ASSLRETPSYEQY
NA	TRBV30	TRBJ2-7	AWTEGGSYEQY
NA	TRBV14	TRBJ2-7	ASSQEYYEQY
NA	TRBV19	TRBJ1-4	ASSSGGINEKLF
NA	TRBV7-9	TRBJ2-2	ASTTGNLITGELF
NA	TRBV30	TRBJ2-3	AWKVADTQY
NA	TRBV7-3	TRBJ1-1	ASSNDRLGQAF
TRBD1	TRBV28	TRBJ2-2	ASSIGQGATGELF
NA	TRBV19	TRBJ1-1	ASSAGSGPGYTAF
NA	TRBV11-2	TRBJ2-7	ASSLGSRAGLAYEQY
NA	TRBV7-2	TRBJ2-5	ASRLQAGETQY
TRBD2	TRBV19	TRBJ2-2	ASKASGGNTGELF
NA	TRBV12-3/TRBV12-4	TRBJ2-2	ASSLQNSIVTGELF
NA	TRBV7-2	TRBJ2-7	ASSFTGSGEQY
NA	TRBV19	TRBJ2-7	ASSIGLQAYEQY
NA	TRBV28	TRBJ1-5	ASSSPPVSNQPQH
NA	TRBV4-3	TRBJ2-7	ASSQNAGHTYEQY
TRBD1	TRBV12-3/TRBV12-4	TRBJ1-5	ASRRDRGPLVSNQPQH
NA	TRBV20-1	TRBJ2-3	SANRLSTDTQY
TRBD1	TRBV28	NA	ASSRTGGGIGAQY